The entry below describes one TCR beta chain. Its antigen is undetermined. This sample is part of a study of cytomegalovirus exposure and HLA in healthy donors. Study-wide results and limits: Differences between HLA loci emerged in a later analysis of TCR association rates, with DRB1 most and HLA-C fewest.

V trimming: 2 bases; J trimming: 5 bases; junction bases outside the gene matches: 3. Germline V gene data show CDR1 as MNHEY and CDR2 as SVGAGI. The CDR3 has 15 amino acids. The study ran its PCR with 60 Vbeta and 13 Jbeta primers. Assay: immunoSEQ multiplex PCR; the TCRdb copy retains only in-frame clones and omits some. The data show 210,000 or so clones, with 65% to 80% seen just once and 15% to 17% held by the top ten. V usage is TRBV6-5 and J usage is TRBJ2-5; 12 bases align to TRBD2. The receptor comes from a middle-aged man in good health and CMV-seronegative. The sample comprised PBMCs. The CDR3 nucleotides read TGTGCCAGCAGTTACCCAACTAGCGGGGGGGAGACCCAGTACTTC. Translation gives CASSYPTSGGETQYF.